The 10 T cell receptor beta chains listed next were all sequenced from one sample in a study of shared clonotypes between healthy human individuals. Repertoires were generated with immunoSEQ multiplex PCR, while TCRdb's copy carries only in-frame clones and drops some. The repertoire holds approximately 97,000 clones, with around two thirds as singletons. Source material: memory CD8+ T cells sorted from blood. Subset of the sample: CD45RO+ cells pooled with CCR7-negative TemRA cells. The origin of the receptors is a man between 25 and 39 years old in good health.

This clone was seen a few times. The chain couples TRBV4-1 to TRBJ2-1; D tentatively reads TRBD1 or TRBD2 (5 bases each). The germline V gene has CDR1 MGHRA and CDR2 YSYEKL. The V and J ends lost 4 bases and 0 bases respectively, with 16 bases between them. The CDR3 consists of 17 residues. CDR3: CASSLPPRDVSYNEQFF. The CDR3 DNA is TGCGCCAGCAGCCTTCCGCCCCGGGACGTCTCCTACAATGAGCAGTTCTTC.

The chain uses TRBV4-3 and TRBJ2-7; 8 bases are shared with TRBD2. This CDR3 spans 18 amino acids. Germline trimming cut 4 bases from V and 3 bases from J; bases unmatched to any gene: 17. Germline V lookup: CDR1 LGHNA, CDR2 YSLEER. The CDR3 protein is CASSPSFAGGRKVYEQYF. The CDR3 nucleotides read TGCGCCAGCAGCCCCTCATTTGCGGGAGGAAGAAAAGTCTACGAGCAGTACTTC.

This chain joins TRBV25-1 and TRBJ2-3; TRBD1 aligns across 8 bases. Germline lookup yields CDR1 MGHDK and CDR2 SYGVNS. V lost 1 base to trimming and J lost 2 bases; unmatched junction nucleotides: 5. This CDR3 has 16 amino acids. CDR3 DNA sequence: TGTGCCAGCAGTGAATCAGGGGGCGAGTCCACAGATACGCAGTATTTT. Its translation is CASSESGGESTDTQYF.

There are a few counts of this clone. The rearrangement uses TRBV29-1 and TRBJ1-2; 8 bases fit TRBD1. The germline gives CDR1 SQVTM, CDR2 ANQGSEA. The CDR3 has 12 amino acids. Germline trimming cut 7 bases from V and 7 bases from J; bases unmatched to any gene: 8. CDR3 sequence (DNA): TGCAGCGCTTCGGACAGGGATCGTGGCTACACCTTC. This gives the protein CSASDRDRGYTF. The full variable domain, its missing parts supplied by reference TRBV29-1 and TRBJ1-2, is SAVISQKPSRDICQRGTSLTIQCQVDSQVTMMFWYRQQPGQSLTLIATANQGSEATYESGFVIDKFPISRPNLTFSTLTVSNMSPEDSSIYLCSASDRDRGYTFGSGTRLTVV.

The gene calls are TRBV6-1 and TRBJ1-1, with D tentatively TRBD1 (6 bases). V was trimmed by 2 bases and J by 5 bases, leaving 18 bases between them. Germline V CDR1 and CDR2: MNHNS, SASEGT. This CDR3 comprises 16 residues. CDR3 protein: CASSETSGRGWTEAFF. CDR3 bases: TGTGCCAGCAGTGAAACATCGGGGAGGGGGTGGACTGAAGCTTTCTTT.

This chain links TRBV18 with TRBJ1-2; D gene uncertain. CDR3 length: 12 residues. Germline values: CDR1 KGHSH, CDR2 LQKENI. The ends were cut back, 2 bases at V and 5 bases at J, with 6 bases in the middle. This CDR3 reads CASSPEYYGYTF. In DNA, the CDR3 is TGTGCCAGCTCACCAGAGTATTATGGCTACACCTTC.

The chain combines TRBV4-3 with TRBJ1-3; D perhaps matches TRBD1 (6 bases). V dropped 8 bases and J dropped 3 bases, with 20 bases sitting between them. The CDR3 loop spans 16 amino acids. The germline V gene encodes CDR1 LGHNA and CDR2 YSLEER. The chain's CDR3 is CASGGHPTNRGNTIYF. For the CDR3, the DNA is TGCGCCAGCGGGGGCCATCCAACAAATCGTGGAAACACCATATATTTT.

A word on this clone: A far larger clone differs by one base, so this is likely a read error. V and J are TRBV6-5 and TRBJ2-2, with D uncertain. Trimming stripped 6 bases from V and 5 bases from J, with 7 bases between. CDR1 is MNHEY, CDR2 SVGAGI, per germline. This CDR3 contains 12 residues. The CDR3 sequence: CASSPSTGELFF. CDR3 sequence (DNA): TGTGCCAGCAGCCCGAGTACCGGGGAGCTGTTTTTT.

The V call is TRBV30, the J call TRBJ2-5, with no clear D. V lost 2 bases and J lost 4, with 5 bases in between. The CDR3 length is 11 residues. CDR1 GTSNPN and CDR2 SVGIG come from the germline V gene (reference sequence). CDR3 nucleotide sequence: TGTGCCTGGAGTTTAACAGAGACCCAGTACTTC. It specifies CAWSLTETQYF.

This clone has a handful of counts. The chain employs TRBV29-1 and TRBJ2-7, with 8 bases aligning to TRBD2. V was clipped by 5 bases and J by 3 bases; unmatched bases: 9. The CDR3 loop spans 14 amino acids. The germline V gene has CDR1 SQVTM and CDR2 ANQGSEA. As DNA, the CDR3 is TGCAGCGTTCACATCGCCAGCGGGAGCTACGAGCAGTACTTC. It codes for CSVHIASGSYEQYF.